This T cell receptor (beta chain) was documented in a study of blood T cell repertoires in COVID-19 (dated by TCRdb to about 2020). The study in broad terms: The collaborator samples originated in the United States, Italy and Spain and spanned the acute and convalescent phases of COVID-19. The prospective study material was composed of cDNA or gDNA derived from T cells, B-cell-depleted T cells, or PBMCs. The repertoires were released in a freely available public database intended as a resource for research on the immune response to SARS-CoV-2. Samples were obtained from the ongoing ImmuneRACE study (first 160 participants) and from about 1,300 subjects provided by 6 global collaborators. Where available, HLA class I and class II types were obtained from metadata supplied by the sample provider rather than from assay-based typing. Sample metadata almost always included a de-identified subject ID, COVID-19 status, age in years and sex. The dataset comprised deeply sampled blood TCRbeta repertoires from subjects exposed to, actively infected with, or recovered from COVID-19. Overall study results and their limits: The amount of clinical and demographic metadata varied by source and participant and was provided uncurated.

This clone was found a few times. Which antigen it targets is not known. No quality values exist for individual bases; no much larger clone is one base distant. TCRbeta CDR3 regions were amplified from genomic DNA using the immunoSEQ Assay, a bias-controlled multiplex PCR. The original pipeline was this. Nucleated cell counts per sample were estimated from amplification of reference gene primers within the assay. Sequence reads were collapsed and filtered to measure the absolute abundance of every unique TCRbeta CDR3 rearrangement. For each sample, productive Simpson clonality was calculated as the square root of Simpson's diversity index over productive rearrangements. The table was pulled from immuneACCESS by TCRdb, which kept in-frame rearrangements only. Such tables lose some clones; where checked, under half of the loss comes from unresolved V genes, and the rest has no known cause. The V and J calls and clone size were taken over from that table, and D and trimming were inferred from the DNA. The sample table holds tens of thousands of clones, of which approximately 85% were seen once. Under 55% of the sample is held by the ten biggest clonotypes.

Collaborating institutions collected whole blood in K2EDTA tubes following their own protocols. For TCRbeta analysis, collaborators shipped samples in one of three forms: frozen whole blood, isolated PBMCs, or DNA extracted from either of those sample types. In the germline V gene (reference sequence), CDR1 corresponds to GTSNPN and CDR2 to SVGIG. V lost 4 bases and J lost 8 bases; the stretch between them is 8 bases long. There are 10 amino acids in the CDR3, from cysteine to phenylalanine inclusive. The read is trimmed to its CDR3 DNA, 30 bases read in frame from base 1. Sequenced sample: peripheral blood. The chain uses TRBV30 and TRBJ1-1; the D gene remains uncertain. The source is a human donor in a cohort sampled during active COVID-19. The CDR3 protein sequence reads: CAWMETEAFF. The sequenced DNA is TGTGCCTGGATGGAGACCGAAGCTTTCTTT. Reference TRBV30 and TRBJ1-1 proteins supply the regions before and after the CDR3; the full variable domain is: SQTIHQWPATLVQPVGSPLSLECTVEGTSNPNLYWYRQAAGRGLQLLFYSVGIGQISSEVPQNLSASRPQDRQFILSSKKLLLSDSGFYLCAWMETEAFFGQGTRLTVV.